A single sample is the source of the 14 T cell receptor beta chains below, sequenced in a study of cytomegalovirus exposure and HLA in healthy donors. Both 60 Vbeta primers and 13 Jbeta primers went into the PCR. Some clones are missing from TCRdb's copy, which holds only in-frame ones; the method was immunoSEQ multiplex PCR. The data hold under 150,000 clones, with approximately 84% observed a single time. The material sequenced was PBMCs. Every receptor here comes from a woman between 18 and 29 years old in good health and CMV-seronegative.

The rearrangement joins TRBV6-4 to TRBJ2-2; D is uncertain. From germline, CDR1 is MRHNA and CDR2 SNTAGT. V was shortened by 4 bases and J by 0 bases, with 3 bases between the two germline ends. The CDR3 totals 13 residues. CDR3 in amino acids: CASSATNTGELFF. Written as DNA, the CDR3 is TGTGCCAGCAGTGCAACGAACACCGGGGAGCTGTTTTTT.

The chain uses TRBV7-9 and TRBJ2-1; 7 bases fit TRBD2. Trimming removed 1 base from V and 13 bases from J; junction bases left unmatched: 4. The CDR3 is 12 amino acids. Germline V lookup: CDR1 SEHNR, CDR2 FQNEAQ (reference sequence). The CDR3 reads CASSLVRDYQFF. The CDR3 bases are TGTGCCAGCAGCTTAGTTCGGGACTATCAGTTCTTC.

The chain couples TRBV19 to TRBJ1-1; D gene ambiguous. V was pared by 4 bases and J by 0 bases, with 6 bases between. Germline assignment: CDR1 LNHDA and CDR2 SQIVND (reference sequence). The CDR3 consists of 13 residues. The CDR3 here is CASSTGMNTEAFF. The CDR3 DNA is TGTGCCAGTAGTACCGGTATGAACACTGAAGCTTTCTTT.

The rearrangement links TRBV6-5 to TRBJ2-7; tentative D call: TRBD1 (6 bases). The CDR3 consists of 14 residues. V was trimmed by 2 bases and J by 4 bases, leaving 12 bases between them. CDR1 and CDR2 from the germline V gene are MNHEY and SVGAGI. CDR3: CASSYGGARYEQYF. DNA for the CDR3: TGTGCCAGCAGTTACGGGGGCGCGAGATACGAGCAGTACTTC.

The chain is built from TRBV30 and TRBJ2-3; D unclear. CDR3 length equals 13 residues. Between the trimmed V and J ends, which lost 4 bases and 0 bases, there was a span of 8 bases. Germline V gene lookup returns CDR1 GTSNPN and CDR2 SVGIG (reference sequence). The CDR3 nucleotides are TGTGCCTGGACACGAGTAAGCACAGATACGCAGTATTTT. Protein sequence: CAWTRVSTDTQYF.

This chain joins TRBV10-3 and TRBJ2-3; D gene unclear. This CDR3 has 13 amino acids. Germline CDR1 reads ENHRY; CDR2 reads SYGVKD. V gave up 3 bases and J gave up 1 base, with 5 bases separating them. CDR3 sequence (DNA): TGTGCCATCAGTGACCTACGCACAGATACGCAGTATTTT. Residues: CAISDLRTDTQYF.

This clone was detected once. The chain employs TRBV6-5 and TRBJ2-3; 7 bases are shared with TRBD1. Looked up from germline, CDR1 is MNHEY and CDR2 is SVGAGI. Germline trimming cut 2 bases from V and 4 bases from J; bases unmatched to any gene: 0. The CDR3 length is 13 residues. CDR3 DNA sequence: TGTGCCAGCAGTTACGACAGGGCAGATACGCAGTATTTT. This codes for CASSYDRADTQYF.

The CDR3: CASSNGLAGPPNEQFF. As DNA, the CDR3 is TGTGCCAGCAGCAACGGACTAGCGGGACCTCCCAATGAGCAGTTCTTC. The chain has TRBV7-9 and TRBJ2-1, with 12 bases identical to TRBD2. CDR1 is SEHNR, CDR2 FQNEAQ, per germline (reference sequence). CDR3 length: 16 residues. Germline trimming cut 5 bases from V and 6 bases from J; bases unmatched to any gene: 8.

The rearrangement joins TRBV2 to TRBJ1-2; the D gene is possibly TRBD1 (6 bases). The CDR3 is made up of 15 amino acids. Trimming removed 2 bases at V and 6 bases at J, with 16 bases between. CDR1 is SNHLY and CDR2 is FYNNEI in the germline V gene. For the CDR3, the DNA is TGTGCCAGCAGTGAAATCGGGGGGCCTATGCATGGCTACACCTTC. Translated, it gives CASSEIGGPMHGYTF.

Concerning this clone: The junction departs from the called germline gene at one end, perhaps through a read error. The V call is TRBV5-1, the J call TRBJ2-5; D is unclear. The CDR3 sequence is 15 residues long. CDR1 SGHRS and CDR2 YFSETQ come from the germline V gene. CDR3 amino acids: CASSPEWMAREAQYF. DNA of the CDR3: TGCGCCAGCAGCCCGGAATGGATGGCGAGAGAGGCCCAGTACTTC.

The chain employs TRBV9 and TRBJ2-3; 9 bases are a match to TRBD2. Germline-derived CDR1 and CDR2 are SGDLS and YYNGEE. The J segment lost 0 bases and the V segment lost 0 bases, leaving 2 bases of the junction unmatched. The CDR3 sequence is 16 residues long. CDR3 in DNA: TGTGCCAGCAGCGTAGCAGCGGGAGGCAGCACAGATACGCAGTATTTT. Its protein product is CASSVAAGGSTDTQYF.

There are a few counts of this clone. The chain joins TRBV5-1 to TRBJ2-5; weak D call: TRBD2 (6 bases). V was pared by 2 bases and J by 3 bases, with 14 bases between. CDR3 length equals 15 residues. Germline V gene sequence: CDR1 SGHRS, CDR2 YFSETQ. CDR3 bases: TGCGCCAGCAGCTTAGGACCGACGGGGGAAGAGACCCAGTACTTC. Translation: CASSLGPTGEETQYF.

The sample holds a few counts of this clone. The J gene is TRBJ2-2, the V gene TRBV5-1; D remains unclear. Trimming pared 4 bases from V and 6 bases from J, leaving 13 bases between. Germline V gene lookup returns CDR1 SGHRS and CDR2 YFSETQ. The CDR3 length is 14 residues. The DNA for the CDR3 is TGCGCCAGCAGCCCACTCCTCGGAGCCGGGGAGCTGTTTTTT. This translates into CASSPLLGAGELFF.

The rearrangement uses TRBV5-6 and TRBJ2-1; tentative D call: TRBD1 (6 bases). With 3 bases removed from V and 7 bases from J, the gap between germline ends came to 14 bases. This CDR3 comprises 14 residues. CDR1 is SGHDT and CDR2 is YYEEEE in the germline V gene. The chain's CDR3 is CASSSDRARNEQFF. For the CDR3, the DNA is TGTGCCAGCAGCTCGGACAGAGCTAGAAATGAGCAGTTCTTC. The complete variable domain, with remaining parts taken from reference TRBV5-6 and TRBJ2-1, reads DAGVTQSPTHLIKTRGQQVTLRCSPKSGHDTVSWYQQALGQGPQFIFQYYEEEERQRGNFPDRFSGHQFPNYSSELNVNALLLGDSALYLCASSSDRARNEQFFGPGTRLTVL.